The 18 T cell receptor beta chains below come from one sample, sequenced in a study of PD-1 blockade in classical Hodgkin lymphoma. Data came from immunoSEQ multiplex PCR; TCRdb stores just in-frame clones and leaves some out. The data hold approximately 20,000 clones, with roughly nine tenths observed a single time. The time point is: cycle 4 day 1 (C4D1), after six to seven weeks of nivolumab. No patient escaped relapse after autologous stem cell transplantation, and brentuximab vedotin exposure varied. It was by magnetic negative selection that CD8+ T cells were isolated from thawed PBMCs. Sequences were derived from CD8+ T cells from blood, sampled before the fourth cycle of nivolumab. The receptors come from a human donor with classical Hodgkin lymphoma.

The V gene is TRBV7-9, the J gene TRBJ1-1; 9 nucleotides align to TRBD1. V was pared by 5 bases and J by 0 bases, with 13 bases of the junction left unmatched. The CDR3 extends over 18 amino acids. Germline V gene sequence: CDR1 SEHNR, CDR2 FQNEAQ (reference sequence). CDR3 nucleotides: TGTGCCAGCAGCCCACTCCTCGGACAGGGGCCACTGAACACTGAAGCTTTCTTT. This codes for CASSPLLGQGPLNTEAFF.

This rearrangement joins TRBV28 to TRBJ2-2; D might be TRBD2 (5 bases). V dropped 6 bases and J dropped 6 bases, with 14 bases sitting between them. Germline loops: CDR1 MDHEN, CDR2 SYDVKM. The CDR3 totals 14 residues. The CDR3 sequence is CASRVPRGAGELFF. The CDR3 DNA sequence: TGTGCCAGCAGAGTACCACGGGGAGCCGGGGAGCTGTTTTTT.

The chain combines TRBV27 with TRBJ2-3, with no clear D. This CDR3 comprises 12 residues. Germline lookup yields CDR1 MNHEY and CDR2 SMNVEV (reference sequence). The ends were cut back, 6 bases at V and 6 bases at J, with 10 bases in the middle. The CDR3: CASSPRSDTQYF. Here the CDR3 DNA reads TGTGCCAGCAGCCCTCGGTCCGATACGCAGTATTTT.

This rearrangement joins TRBV5-6 to TRBJ1-1; D uncertain. The germline V and J ends were trimmed by 4 bases and 8 bases, with 12 bases remaining between them. Germline assignment: CDR1 SGHDT and CDR2 YYEEEE. The CDR3 consists of 12 residues. The CDR3 here is CASSRGSSEAFF. The DNA for the CDR3 is TGTGCCAGCAGCCGAGGGAGCTCGGAAGCTTTCTTT.

The chain joins TRBV10-3 to TRBJ2-7; D unclear. The germline V gene has CDR1 ENHRY and CDR2 SYGVKD. V shed 3 bases and J shed 0 bases, with 9 bases lying between them. CDR3 length equals 14 residues. As DNA, the CDR3 is TGTGCCATCAGTGATCAGTCTAGCTCCTACGAGCAGTACTTC. Translating it yields CAISDQSSSYEQYF.

The CDR3 is CATSRHRDSPTYEQYF. DNA for the CDR3: TGTGCCACCAGCAGACACCGGGACAGTCCCACCTACGAGCAGTACTTC. The rearrangement links TRBV15 to TRBJ2-7; 7 bases map to TRBD1. The CDR3 runs 16 residues. Germline loops: CDR1 LNHNV, CDR2 YYDKDF (reference sequence). J gave up 2 bases and V 2 bases, and 9 bases lay outside the gene matches.

This rearrangement joins TRBV7-9 to TRBJ1-1; D remains unclear. In germline, CDR1 is SEHNR, CDR2 FQNEAQ (reference sequence). V was clipped by 1 base and J by 3 bases, with 0 bases between them. CDR3 length: 11 residues. CDR3 region: CASSLDTEAFF. In DNA, the CDR3 is TGTGCCAGCAGCTTAGACACTGAAGCTTTCTTT.

This chain joins TRBV9 and TRBJ2-1, with 12 positions matching TRBD2. The CDR3 is made up of 16 amino acids. After removal of 4 bases from V and 2 bases from J, the junction contained 4 bases not matched to a gene. Germline CDR1 and CDR2: SGDLS and YYNGEE. CDR3: CASSPRLAGAYNEQFF. Here the CDR3 DNA reads TGTGCCAGCAGCCCCAGACTAGCGGGAGCCTACAATGAGCAGTTCTTC. The full variable domain, completed using reference TRBV9 and TRBJ2-1, is DSGVTQTPKHLITATGQRVTLRCSPRSGDLSVYWYQQSLDQGLQFLIQYYNGEERAKGNILERFSAQQFPDLHSELNLSSLELGDSALYFCASSPRLAGAYNEQFFGPGTRLTVL.

The chain is built from TRBV15 and TRBJ1-4; TRBD1 agrees at 8 bases. V lost 2 bases, J lost 3 bases, and 5 bases stayed unmatched. In germline, CDR1 is LNHNV, CDR2 YYDKDF (reference sequence). CDR3 length equals 16 residues. The CDR3 sequence: CATSRQPGGPNEKLFF. Here the CDR3 DNA reads TGTGCCACCAGCAGACAGCCAGGGGGCCCTAATGAAAAACTGTTTTTT.

The rearrangement uses TRBV6-6 and TRBJ2-1, with D possibly TRBD1 on 6 matching bases. V lost 0 bases to trimming and J lost 4 bases, with 7 bases between them. Germline V gives CDR1 MNHNY, CDR2 SVGAGI (reference sequence). The CDR3 has 14 residues. The CDR3 bases are TGTGCCAGCAGTTACTCACAGGGATACAATGAGCAGTTCTTC. Its translation is CASSYSQGYNEQFF.

V and J are TRBV27 and TRBJ1-4; TRBD1 matches at 10 bases. The ends lost 4 bases at V and 6 bases at J; junction bases unmatched: 11. Germline V CDR1 and CDR2: MNHEY, SMNVEV (reference sequence). The CDR3 is 17 amino acids. The CDR3 region is CASSSRDRGFADEKLFF. In nucleotides, the CDR3 is TGTGCCAGCAGTTCGAGGGACAGGGGTTTTGCGGATGAAAAACTGTTTTTT.

In its sample, this clone was seen once. V and J are TRBV4-1 and TRBJ2-1; a weak D match, TRBD1 (7 bases). V was trimmed by 4 bases and J by 6 bases, leaving 19 bases between them. This CDR3 spans 16 amino acids. CDR1 and CDR2 (germline): MGHRA, YSYEKL. The CDR3 sequence is CASSREEAGTANEQFF. CDR3 sequence (DNA): TGCGCCAGCAGCCGGGAGGAAGCCGGGACAGCCAATGAGCAGTTCTTC.

The table lists this clone with a count of one. The CDR3 region has the DNA TGCGCCAGCCAAACCCACCGGGACAGGGGGAGGAATGAGCAGTTCTTC. Amino acid sequence: CASQTHRDRGRNEQFF. The chain couples TRBV10-1 to TRBJ2-1; TRBD1 matches at 11 bases. Germline lookup yields CDR1 WNHNN and CDR2 SYGVQD (reference sequence). This CDR3 region has 16 residues. V was clipped by 8 bases and J by 7 bases; unmatched bases: 13.

This chain joins TRBV19 and TRBJ2-7; 8 nucleotides agree with TRBD2. The ends lost 5 bases at V and 3 bases at J; junction bases unmatched: 3. The CDR3 consists of 13 residues. Germline lookup yields CDR1 LNHDA and CDR2 SQIVND (reference sequence). CDR3 amino acids: CASSAGLDYEQYF. In DNA form, the CDR3 reads TGTGCCAGTAGTGCGGGACTAGACTACGAGCAGTACTTC.

This chain joins TRBV28 and TRBJ2-7, with D possibly TRBD2 on 6 matching bases. This CDR3 has 15 residues. CDR1 is MDHEN and CDR2 is SYDVKM in the germline V gene. Trimming shortened V by 1 base and J by 0 bases, and 10 bases separated the two germline ends. The CDR3 region is CASSLYGGISYEQYF. The CDR3 nucleotides are TGTGCCAGCAGTTTATACGGCGGGATCTCCTACGAGCAGTACTTC.

This sequence joins TRBV27 and TRBJ1-1, with D unclear. With 6 bases removed from V and 7 bases from J, the gap between germline ends came to 9 bases. This CDR3 is 11 amino acids long. Looked up from germline, CDR1 is MNHEY and CDR2 is SMNVEV (reference sequence). CDR3 protein: CASSSPGEAFF. In DNA, the CDR3 is TGTGCCAGCAGCTCTCCTGGTGAAGCTTTCTTT.

The chain uses TRBV28 and TRBJ2-7; tentatively, D is TRBD1 or TRBD2 (6 bases each). The CDR3 runs to 13 residues. Trimming took 4 bases from V and 4 from J, leaving 11 bases between them. Germline V lookup: CDR1 MDHEN, CDR2 SYDVKM. Here the CDR3 reads CASSSGGRYEQYF. In nucleotides, the CDR3 is TGTGCCAGCAGTTCCGGGGGCAGGTACGAGCAGTACTTC.

This chain connects TRBV2 to TRBJ2-6; D gene ambiguous. V lost 8 bases and J lost 0, with 11 bases in between. This CDR3 spans 15 amino acids. Germline lookup yields CDR1 SNHLY and CDR2 FYNNEI. The CDR3 nucleotides read TGTGCCAGCCTTAGGGAAAGCTCTGGGGCCAACGTCCTGACTTTC. It specifies CASLRESSGANVLTF.